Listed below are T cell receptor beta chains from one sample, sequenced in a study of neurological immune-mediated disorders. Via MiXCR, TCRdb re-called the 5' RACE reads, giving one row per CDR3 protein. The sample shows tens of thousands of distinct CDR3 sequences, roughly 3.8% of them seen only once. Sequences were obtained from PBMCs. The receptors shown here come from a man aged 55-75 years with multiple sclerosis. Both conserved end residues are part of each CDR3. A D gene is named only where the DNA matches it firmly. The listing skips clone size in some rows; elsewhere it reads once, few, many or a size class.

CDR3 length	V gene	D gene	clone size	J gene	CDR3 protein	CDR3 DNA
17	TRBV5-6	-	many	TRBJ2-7	CASSLRDAPGGFDEQYF	TGTGCCAGCAGCTTGAGGGACGCCCCAGGAGGATTCGACGAGCAGTACTTC
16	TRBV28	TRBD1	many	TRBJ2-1	CASSHVGGKSYNEQFF	TGTGCCAGCAGCCACGTAGGGGGCAAGTCCTACAATGAGCAGTTCTTC
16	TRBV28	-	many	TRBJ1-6	CASSPLDGLYGSPLHF	TGTGCCAGCAGTCCCCTGGACGGGCTTTATGGTTCACCCCTCCACTTT
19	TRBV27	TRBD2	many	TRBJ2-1	CASRPTGPREGTHYNEQFF	TGTGCCAGCAGACCGACAGGACCGCGGGAGGGTACCCATTACAATGAGCAGTTCTTC
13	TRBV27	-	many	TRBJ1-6	CASRPPLNSPLHF	TGTGCCAGCAGGCCGCCTCTTAATTCACCCCTCCACTTT
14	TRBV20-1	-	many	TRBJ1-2	CSARFLWGSYGYTF	TGCAGTGCTAGATTCTTGTGGGGATCCTATGGCTACACCTTC
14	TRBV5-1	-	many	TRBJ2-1	CASSLGASRDEQFF	TGCGCCAGCAGCTTGGGGGCTAGCAGGGATGAGCAGTTCTTC
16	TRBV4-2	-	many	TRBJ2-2	CASSQDGSVGTGELFF	TGTGCCAGCAGCCAAGATGGGTCTGTGGGGACCGGGGAGCTGTTTTTT
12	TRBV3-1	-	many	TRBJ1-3	CASSTRTNTIYF	TGTGCCAGCAGCACCCGGACTAACACCATATATTTT
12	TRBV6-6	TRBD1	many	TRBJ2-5	CASSDRVETQYF	TGTGCCAGCAGCGACAGGGTGGAGACCCAGTACTTC
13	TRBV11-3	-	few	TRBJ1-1	CASSFLTGSEAFF	TGTGCCAGCAGCTTTCTCACAGGGTCTGAAGCTTTCTTT
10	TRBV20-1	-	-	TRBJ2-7	CSATPYEQYF	TGCAGTGCGACACCGTATGAGCAGTACTTC
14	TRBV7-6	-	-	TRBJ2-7	CASSLVLGSYEQYF	TGTGCCAGCAGCTTAGTGCTCGGATCCTACGAGCAGTACTTC
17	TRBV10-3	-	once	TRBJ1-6	CAISELAVWGENSPLHF	TGTGCCATCAGTGAGTTGGCGGTATGGGGAGAAAATTCACCCCTCCACTTT
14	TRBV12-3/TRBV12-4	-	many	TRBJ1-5	CASSGGPANQPQHF	TGTGCCAGCAGTGGAGGGCCGGCCAATCAGCCCCAGCATTTT
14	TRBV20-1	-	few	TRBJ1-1	CSASSKIMNTEAFF	TGCAGTGCTTCTTCTAAAATCATGAACACTGAAGCTTTCTTT
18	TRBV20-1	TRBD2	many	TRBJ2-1	CSATPRTSGSNWDNEQFF	TGCAGTGCCACTCCACGGACTAGCGGGAGTAATTGGGACAATGAGCAGTTCTTC
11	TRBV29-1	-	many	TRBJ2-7	CSVGPANGQYF	TGCAGCGTTGGTCCAGCCAATGGGCAGTACTTC
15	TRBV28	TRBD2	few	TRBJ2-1	CASSLPSGRHNEQFF	TGTGCCAGCAGTTTACCTAGCGGGAGGCACAATGAGCAGTTCTTC
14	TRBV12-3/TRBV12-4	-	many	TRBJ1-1	CASSSGPVYTEAFF	TGTGCCAGCAGTTCGGGCCCCGTTTATACTGAAGCTTTCTTT
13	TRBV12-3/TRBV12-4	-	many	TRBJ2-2	CASSPVEGGELFF	TGTGCCAGCAGTCCTGTGGAGGGAGGGGAGCTGTTTTTT
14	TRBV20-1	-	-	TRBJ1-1	CSARFSDRYTEAFF	TGCAGTGCTAGATTTAGTGACAGATACACTGAAGCTTTCTTT
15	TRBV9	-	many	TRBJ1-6	CASSVEAGSSSPLHF	TGTGCCAGCAGCGTAGAAGCGGGCTCAAGTTCACCCCTCCACTTT
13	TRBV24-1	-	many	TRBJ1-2	CATADPGANGYTF	TGTGCCACCGCAGACCCGGGGGCGAATGGCTACACCTTC
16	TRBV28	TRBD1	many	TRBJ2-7	CASSSPGTGMVGEQYF	TGTGCCAGCAGTTCCCCGGGGACAGGGATGGTAGGCGAGCAGTACTTC
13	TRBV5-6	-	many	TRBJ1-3	CASSFTAGNTIYF	TGTGCCAGCAGCTTCACGGCTGGAAACACCATATATTTT
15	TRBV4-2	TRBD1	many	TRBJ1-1	CASGEQGVMNTEAFF	TGTGCCAGCGGAGAACAGGGGGTTATGAACACTGAAGCTTTCTTT
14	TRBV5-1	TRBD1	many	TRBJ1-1	CASSHGTAITEAFF	TGCGCCAGCAGCCACGGGACAGCCATCACTGAAGCTTTCTTT
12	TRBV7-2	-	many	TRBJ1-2	CASSPTGFQNTF	TGTGCCAGCAGCCCGACGGGGTTTCAGAACACCTTC
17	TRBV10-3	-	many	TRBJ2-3	CAISESRGGRSTDTQYF	TGTGCCATCAGTGAGTCGAGAGGGGGGCGTAGCACAGATACGCAGTATTTT
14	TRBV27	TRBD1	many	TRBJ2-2	CASRTGRNTGELFF	TGTGCCAGTCGGACAGGAAGGAACACCGGGGAGCTGTTTTTT
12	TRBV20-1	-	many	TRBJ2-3	CSATNTTDTQYF	TGCAGTGCTACCAATACCACAGATACGCAGTATTTT
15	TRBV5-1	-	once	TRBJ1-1	CASSWLGGRSTEAFF	TGCGCCAGCAGCTGGCTCGGGGGCAGGAGCACTGAAGCTTTCTTT
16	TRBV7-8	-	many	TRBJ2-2	CASSLGLALNTGELFF	TGTGCCAGCAGCCTAGGGCTCGCCCTGAACACCGGGGAGCTGTTTTTT
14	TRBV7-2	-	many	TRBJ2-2	CASSSGLRSGELFF	TGTGCCAGCAGCTCGGGGCTCCGGTCCGGGGAGCTGTTTTTT
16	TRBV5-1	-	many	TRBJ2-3	CASSSQAIPRADTQYF	TGCGCCAGCAGCTCCCAAGCTATCCCCAGGGCGGATACGCAGTATTTT
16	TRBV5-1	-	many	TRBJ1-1	CASSSEGVRLSTEAFF	TGCGCCAGCAGCTCGGAGGGAGTTCGGTTAAGCACTGAAGCTTTCTTT
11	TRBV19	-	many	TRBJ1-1	CASTDRINSLF	TGTGCCAGTACTGACAGGATAAATTCCCTCTTT
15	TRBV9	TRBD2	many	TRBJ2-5	CASSEPSGGSETQYF	TGTGCCAGCAGCGAACCTAGCGGGGGGTCAGAGACCCAGTACTTC
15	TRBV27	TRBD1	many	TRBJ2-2	CASSQTGRNTGELFF	TGTGCCAGCAGCCAGACAGGGAGGAACACCGGGGAGCTGTTTTTT
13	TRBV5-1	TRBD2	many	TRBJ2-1	CASSFRPGGEQFF	TGCGCCAGCAGCTTTCGGCCCGGGGGGGAGCAGTTCTTC
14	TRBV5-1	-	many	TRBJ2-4	CASSFLGQGNIQYF	TGCGCCAGCAGCTTCCTAGGGCAGGGGAACATTCAGTACTTC
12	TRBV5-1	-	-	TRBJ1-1	CASSTWGPEAFF	TGCGCCAGCAGCACCTGGGGGCCTGAAGCTTTCTTT
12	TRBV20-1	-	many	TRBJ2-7	CSASGARGEQYF	TGCAGTGCTAGTGGGGCGAGGGGGGAGCAGTACTTC
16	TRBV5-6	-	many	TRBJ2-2	CASTQGVSRATGELFF	TGTGCCAGCACCCAAGGGGTGTCTAGGGCCACCGGGGAGCTGTTTTTT
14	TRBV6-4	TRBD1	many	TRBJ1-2	CASSDGTGGYGYTF	TGTGCCAGCAGTGACGGGACAGGGGGCTATGGCTACACCTTC
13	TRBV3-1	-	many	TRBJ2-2	CASSQGAPGELFF	TGTGCCAGCAGCCAAGGGGCCCCCGGGGAGCTGTTTTTT
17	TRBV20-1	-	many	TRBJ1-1	CSATPAVFRRQETEAFF	TGCAGTGCTACACCAGCGGTATTCAGGCGGCAAGAGACTGAAGCTTTCTTT